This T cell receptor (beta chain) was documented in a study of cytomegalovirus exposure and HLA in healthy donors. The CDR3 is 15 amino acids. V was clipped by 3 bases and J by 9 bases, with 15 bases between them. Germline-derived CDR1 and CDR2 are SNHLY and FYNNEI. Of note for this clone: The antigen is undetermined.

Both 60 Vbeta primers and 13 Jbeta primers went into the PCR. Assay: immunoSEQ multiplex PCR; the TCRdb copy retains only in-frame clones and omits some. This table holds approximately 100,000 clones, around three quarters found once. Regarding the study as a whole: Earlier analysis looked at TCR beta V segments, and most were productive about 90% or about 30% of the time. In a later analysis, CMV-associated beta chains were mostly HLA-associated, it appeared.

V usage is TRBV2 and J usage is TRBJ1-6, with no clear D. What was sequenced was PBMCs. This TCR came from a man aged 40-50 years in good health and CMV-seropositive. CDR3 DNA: TGTGCCAGCAGTGAGTCGGAGACTCAGCGTTCACCCCTCCACTTT. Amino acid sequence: CASSESETQRSPLHF.